This section outlines one T cell receptor beta chain sequence together with its context. The data originate from a study of blood T cell repertoires in COVID-19. Study context: Italy, Spain and the United States were the sources of the convalescent and acute COVID-19 samples. T cells, B-cell-depleted T cells, or PBMCs provided the cDNA or gDNA that served as material.

In the authors' methods: Reference gene primers were amplified, and this amplification served to estimate nucleated cell counts. This table comes from immunoSEQ multiplex PCR, and its TCRdb copy is limited to in-frame clones, with some not included. That table gives V, J and clone size, and the DNA gave D and trimming. The table has approximately 44,000 clones, approximately 88% seen once. Sequencing was carried out using peripheral blood. This sequence originates from a woman between 40 and 50 years old with acute or convalescent COVID-19.

The CDR3 DNA follows: TGTGCCTGGAGGGAGTGGACAGGGTCCTCCTACGAGCAGTACTTC. It translates to CAWREWTGSSYEQYF. The chain links TRBV30 to TRBJ2-7; 8 bases are shared with TRBD1. J was trimmed by 0 bases and V by 3 bases; bases with no gene match: 7. The germline CDR1 and CDR2 sequences are GTSNPN and SVGIG (reference sequence). The CDR3 is made up of 15 amino acids.